This T cell receptor (beta chain) was sequenced in a study of cytomegalovirus exposure and HLA in healthy donors (dated by TCRdb to about 2017). At the level of the whole study: An earlier analysis of several hundred of the donors reported approximately 270 Gb of sequence data and some 100 million unique TCR beta sequences from about 200 million T cells. An early release covering around 630 HLA-typed donors comprised roughly 300 gigabases of sequencing data and tens of millions of unique TCR sequences. The genetic ancestry cluster associated with self-reported Caucasian donors included about four fifths of the roughly 380 genotyped donors. The study was designed to test whether signatures of past pathogen exposure could be identified by cataloging public T cell receptors. The study used immunosequencing to profile the T cell repertoires of approximately 640 subjects and linked those repertoires to cytomegalovirus serostatus. In addition to the first cohort of 650 to 800 subjects, a separate validation cohort of some 120 different subjects was used. High-throughput TCR immunosequencing, statistical association of individual TCRs with disease status, and machine learning were combined to predict cytomegalovirus infection status. To study patterns of TCR occurrence, a later analysis re-analyzed previously published TCR beta repertoires from around 700 donors and added high-resolution HLA genotyping. The later analysis used no new phenotypic data to find candidate immune exposures, relying instead on TCR beta sequences and their occurrence across donors. To decide whether each TCR beta V gene segment behaved as functional or pseudogenic, an earlier analysis of some 600 of the donors relied on high-throughput TCR beta sequencing. Donor age, sex, ethnicity and CMV serostatus were collected together with the repertoire data. In a later genetic analysis, genome-wide SNP genotypes for about 60% of the 666 donors were used, and that subset was treated as a discovery cohort. All discovery cohort repertoires had been generated on a single sequencing platform. HLA typing included class I and class II loci at four-digit resolution. The number of donors typed differed by locus, with roughly 629-640 for A, B, C, DRB1 and DQB1, 522 for DQA1, about 610 for DPA1, and approximately 470 for DPB1. Four or five DR-DQ haplotypes were handled as single units for association and clustering because linkage in the cohort was strong. Across some 400 genotyped donors of the cohort, an average of about 240,000 unique TCR beta nucleotide sequences per donor were sequenced, and roughly 18% of those sequences were non-productive. The research as a whole found: In a later analysis, HLA-associated TCR beta chains showed more clonal expansion and lower generation probabilities than non-associated chains that were equally common. Assigning TCR associations to individual alleles was difficult when HLA alleles, especially DR and DQ, strongly co-occurred. A later analysis found that TCR association rates varied across HLA loci, with DRB1 alleles showing the most associated TCRs and HLA-C alleles the fewest. Most CMV-associated TCR beta chains appeared to be HLA-restricted in a later analysis, and the HLA associations seemed to be driven largely by CMV exposure. A later genetic analysis associated a missense DCLRE1C variant with V-gene and J-gene trimming of TCR beta chains, and an independent cohort replicated the association. The only immune exposure information available for the cohort was CMV serostatus. Fewer than 20 rarely observed V segments, including chromosome 9 orphons, were excluded from the earlier analysis of about 610 of the donors because counts were too low. In an earlier analysis of about 600 of the donors, most TCR beta V segments appeared in productive rearrangements about 87% or about 30% of the time, broadly matching IMGT annotations. Some IMGT-functional V segments, including TRBV6-2 and TRBV6-3, could not be told apart with the 87-base-pair reads, so those segments were excluded. A cluster of highly shared sequence variants was judged likely to be a technical artifact of the sequencing pipeline. A later analysis associated 15,000 to 20,000 TCR beta sequences with specific HLA alleles at a false discovery rate of 0.05. In a later genetic analysis, fewer N-insertions in productive TCRs were reported among donors in an Asian-associated ancestry cluster than the roughly 700-donor mean. The authors suggested that the approach could potentially be generalized to other disease states and immunological phenotypes. In both the original and validation cohorts, the classifier was reported to diagnose cytomegalovirus status with high specificity and sensitivity. Only TCR beta chains were sequenced in this cohort, and the absence of alpha or paired-chain data limited detectable features. Sequencing depth was assumed to be roughly uniform across donors in the presence/absence analyses, though that assumption may not hold. In vitro tests confirmed that a few of the cytomegalovirus-associated TCR beta chains recognize cytomegalovirus antigens. A total of 150 to 200 TCR beta chains were listed by the study as associated with cytomegalovirus. Across donors, most TCR sequences were observed very rarely, whereas some public TCRs were present in many individuals. HLA typing was unavailable for some donors at each locus, so association tests used only the typed subset. A further reported finding was that TCR beta sequences accurately predicted the HLA-A and HLA-B alleles for most subjects in the first cohort. Several of the top co-occurrence clusters appeared to be linked to parvovirus B19, influenza, CMV and Epstein-Barr virus, according to a later analysis. Linkage disequilibrium might explain the correlated functional status among segregating V segments, but an unknown experimental factor could not be excluded.

Library preparation used the immunoSEQ multiplex PCR assay. For the multiplex PCR, a mixture combining 60 forward primers for TCR Vbeta segments and 13 reverse primers for TCR Jbeta segments was used. A multiplex PCR assay on genomic DNA amplified the CDR3 region of rearranged TCR beta genes. The amplified TCR beta libraries were sequenced on the Illumina HiSeq System as 87-base-pair reads. Under the source paper's analysis protocol: A later analysis counted about 82 million unique TCR beta chains across the 500 to 850 repertoires, and 9.5 million to 11 million of these chains were shared by at least two donors. Raw reads were error-corrected and collapsed into unique sequences by a nearest-neighbor algorithm in which closely related sequences were merged to remove PCR and sequencing errors. Alignment of CDR3 sequences to IMGT reference sequences was used to assign V, D and J gene segments. For a sequence to be retained, a match of at least six nucleotides to both a V gene segment and a J gene segment was required. Rearrangements were called productive when the CDR3 lacked stop codons and stayed in frame with V and J; all others were non-productive. Following IMGT convention, CDR3 was defined as the stretch from the second conserved V-encoded cysteine to the conserved J-encoded phenylalanine. Sequences without an unambiguous match to a single V gene segment were excluded from the earlier analysis of a few hundred of the donors. An earlier analysis of 587 of the donors called V segments functional above 56.7% productive rearrangements and segregating when the between-donor standard deviation exceeded 5%. To diagnose cytomegalovirus status from the catalog of TCR beta chain sequences, a statistical classification framework was built. In a later analysis, TCR nucleotide sequences were compared against IMGT/GENE-DB human TR gene sequences so that V and J genes could be assigned. A later analysis assigned CDR3 sequences and most-parsimonious VDJ recombination scenarios with the TCRdist pipeline. In a later analysis, every TCR beta chain was defined by the combination of its CDR3 amino acid sequence and its V-gene family, and reads without a unique V-gene family were dropped. To address suspected cross-contamination and a sequencing artifact, a later analysis removed roughly 580 highly shared, low-generation-probability nucleotide sequences. For each public chain, a later analysis derived a clonal expansion index from normalized ranks of inferred template counts within each repertoire. In a later analysis, generation probabilities were computed using a VDJ recombination model fitted to out-of-frame rearrangements, and the results were checked against IGoR. Hypergeometric tests were used in a later analysis to score TCR-TCR, TCR-HLA and TCR-CMV co-occurrence, with a repertoire-size bias correction applied to the TCR pairs. In a later analysis, false discovery rates were estimated by permuting HLA or CMV assignments 20 times. In a later analysis, co-occurring TCRs were grouped with DBSCAN, and TCRdist sequence similarity was added when clustering was performed within HLA-allele-positive subsets. Repertoires with fewer than 30,000 or more than 120,000 public chains were left out of co-occurrence clustering, as were several repertoires with anomalous nucleotide sharing. As stored in TCRdb, this immuneACCESS dataset retains in-frame rearrangements with V and J assigned. A fraction of the clones does not appear; measured against another copy, unresolved V genes explain less than half of the discrepancy, and the remainder lacks a known reason. That table furnishes V, J and clone size, whereas the DNA furnished D and trimming. A total of around 200,000 clones appear in this sample, about three quarters of them only once. 15% to 18% of the sample comes from the top ten.

With respect to this clone: Its antigen remains undetermined. Nothing much larger sits one base from this clone, and base qualities are not available.

From the germline V gene, CDR1 is MGHRA and CDR2 is YSYEKL. Spanning cysteine to phenylalanine, the CDR3 consists of 14 amino acids. Just the 42-base CDR3 DNA is kept, in frame starting at base 1. V was cut back by 4 bases and J by 2 bases, leaving a gap of 11 bases between them. In total, 600 or so healthy bone marrow donors made up the cohort. At the time of sampling, all cohort members were nominally healthy, though unrecorded immune exposures were likely present. The donor tested CMV seronegative and was one of the 352 seronegative cohort members. Each donor provided a peripheral blood sample, and peripheral blood mononuclear cells were used for TCR beta sequencing. The Qiagen DNeasy Blood Extraction Kit was used to extract genomic DNA from the blood cell samples.

The sequenced material came from PBMCs. The receptor was derived from a man aged 40-49 years in good health and CMV-seronegative. The rearranged chain carries TRBV4-1 and TRBJ1-1; no D segment can be confidently identified. The CDR3 region: CASSLVAANTEAFF. The DNA sequence follows: TGCGCCAGCAGCCTAGTTGCTGCAAACACTGAAGCTTTCTTT.